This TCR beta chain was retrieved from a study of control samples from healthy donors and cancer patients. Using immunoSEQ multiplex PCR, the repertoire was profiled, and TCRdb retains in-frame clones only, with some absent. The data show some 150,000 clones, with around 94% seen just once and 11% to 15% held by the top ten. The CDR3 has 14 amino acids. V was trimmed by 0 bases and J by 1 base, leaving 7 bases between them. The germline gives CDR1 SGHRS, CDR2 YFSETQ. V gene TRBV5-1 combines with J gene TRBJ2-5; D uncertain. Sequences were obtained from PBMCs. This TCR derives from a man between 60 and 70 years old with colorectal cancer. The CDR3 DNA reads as TGCGCCAGCAGCTTGGGACGGACCCAAGAGACCCAGTACTTC. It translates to CASSLGRTQETQYF.